This T cell receptor (beta chain) was captured by sequencing in a study of CD8 T cells in Susac syndrome. With random hexamers, reverse transcription was performed on about 0.45 to 1 ug of RNA. MiXCR was run by TCRdb on the immunoSEQ multiplex PCR reads, yielding one entry per CDR3 protein. Altogether about 300,000 distinct CDR3 sequences are present, approximately 89% being singletons, with the ten largest covering around 0.18%. The CDR3 has 16 amino acids. In germline, CDR1 is MNHEY, CDR2 SMNVEV (reference sequence). V shed 4 bases, J shed 3 bases, and the junction held 4 bases outside the gene matches.

Source material: CD8+ T cells from PBMCs. This receptor was identified in a human donor with multiple sclerosis. The V call is TRBV27, the J call TRBJ2-1, with 12 bases matching TRBD2. The CDR3 region is CASSSGLAGLYNEQFF. CDR3 nucleotide sequence: TGTGCCAGCAGTTCAGGACTAGCGGGACTCTACAATGAGCAGTTCTTC.